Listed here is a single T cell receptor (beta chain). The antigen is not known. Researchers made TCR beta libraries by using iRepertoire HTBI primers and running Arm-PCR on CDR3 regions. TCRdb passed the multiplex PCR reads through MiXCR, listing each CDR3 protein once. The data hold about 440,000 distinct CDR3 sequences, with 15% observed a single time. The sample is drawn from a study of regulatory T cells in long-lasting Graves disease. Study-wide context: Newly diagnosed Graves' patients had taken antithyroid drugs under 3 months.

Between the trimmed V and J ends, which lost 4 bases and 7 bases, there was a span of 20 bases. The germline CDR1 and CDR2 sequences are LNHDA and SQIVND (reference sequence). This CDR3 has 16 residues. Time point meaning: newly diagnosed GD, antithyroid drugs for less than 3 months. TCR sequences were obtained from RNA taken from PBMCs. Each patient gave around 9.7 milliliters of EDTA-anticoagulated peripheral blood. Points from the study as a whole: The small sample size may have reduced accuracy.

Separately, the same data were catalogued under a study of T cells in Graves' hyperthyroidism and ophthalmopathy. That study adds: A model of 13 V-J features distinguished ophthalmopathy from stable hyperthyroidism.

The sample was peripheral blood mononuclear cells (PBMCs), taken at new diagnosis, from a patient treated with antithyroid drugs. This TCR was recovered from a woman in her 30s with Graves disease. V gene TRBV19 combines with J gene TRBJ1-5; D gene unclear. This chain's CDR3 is CASSKSRVVSGQPQHF. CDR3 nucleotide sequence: TGTGCCAGTAGTAAAAGCCGCGTAGTATCTGGCCAGCCCCAGCATTTT.